This TCR beta chain derives from a study of cytomegalovirus exposure and HLA in healthy donors. The PCR had 60 Vbeta and 13 Jbeta primers. Using immunoSEQ multiplex PCR, the repertoire was profiled, and TCRdb retains in-frame clones only, with some absent. The table shows about 98,000 clones, with about four fifths occurring only once. This clone appeared once. The antigen is undetermined. Germline-derived CDR1 and CDR2 are DFQATT and SNEGSKA (reference sequence). This CDR3 is built from 11 residues. The V end was cut by 6 bases, the J end by 5 bases, with 11 bases between. Broader study findings: A missense DCLRE1C variant was associated with V- and J-gene trimming of TCR beta chains in a later analysis, and an independent cohort replicated the association.

This receptor was identified in a man younger than 35 in good health and CMV-seropositive. Sequenced sample: PBMCs. The chain has TRBV20-1 and TRBJ2-7; no clear D gene. The CDR3 loop is CSAVPMDEQYF. CDR3 DNA sequence: TGCAGTGCCGTTCCTATGGACGAGCAGTACTTC.